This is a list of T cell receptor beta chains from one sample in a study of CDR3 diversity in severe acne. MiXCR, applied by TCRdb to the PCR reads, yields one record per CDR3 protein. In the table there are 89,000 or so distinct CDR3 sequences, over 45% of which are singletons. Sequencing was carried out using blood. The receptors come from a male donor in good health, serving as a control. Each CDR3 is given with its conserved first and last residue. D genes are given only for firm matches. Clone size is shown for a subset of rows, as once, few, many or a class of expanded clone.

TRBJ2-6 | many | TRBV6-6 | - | CASSAIISGANVLTF | TGTGCCAGCAGCGCTATTATCTCTGGGGCCAACGTCCTGACTTTC
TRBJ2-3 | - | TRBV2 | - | CASSEYHTDTQYF | TGTGCCAGCAGTGAGTACCACACAGATACGCAGTATTTT
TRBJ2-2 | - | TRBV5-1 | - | CASSLAQGGELFF | TGCGCCAGCAGCTTGGCTCAGGGCGGGGAGCTGTTTTTT
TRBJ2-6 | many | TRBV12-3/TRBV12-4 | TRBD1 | CASSPQGAGSGANVLTF | TGTGCCAGCAGTCCCCAGGGGGCGGGTTCTGGGGCCAACGTCCTGACTTTC
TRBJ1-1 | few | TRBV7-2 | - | CASSEQVTGEAFF | TGTGCCAGCAGCGAACAGGTAACGGGTGAAGCTTTCTTT
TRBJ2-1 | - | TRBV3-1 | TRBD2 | CASSPAGGGLNQFF | TGTGCCAGCAGCCCAGCGGGCGGGGGTCTTAACCAGTTCTTC
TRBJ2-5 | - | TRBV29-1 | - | CSFTEVGVETQYF | TGCAGCTTCACGGAAGTAGGGGTAGAGACCCAGTACTTC
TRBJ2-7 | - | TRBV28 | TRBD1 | CASSFRRGSSLRVNEQYF | TGTGCCAGCAGTTTCCGCAGGGGGAGCTCACTAAGGGTCAACGAGCAGTACTTC
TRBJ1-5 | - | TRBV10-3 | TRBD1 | CAISAETGGGYNQPQHF | TGTGCCATCAGCGCCGAAACAGGGGGAGGATACAATCAGCCCCAGCATTTT
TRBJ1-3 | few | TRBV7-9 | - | CASSLAGDRSGNTIYF | TGTGCCAGCAGCTTAGCAGGAGACCGCTCTGGAAACACCATATATTTT
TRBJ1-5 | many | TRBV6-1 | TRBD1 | CASSPDRGQGFGQPQHF | TGTGCCAGCAGCCCGGACAGGGGGCAAGGCTTTGGTCAGCCCCAGCATTTT
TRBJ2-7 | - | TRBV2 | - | CASSQRGTSFEQYF | TGCGCCAGCAGCCAGAGGGGCACCTCCTTCGAGCAGTACTTC
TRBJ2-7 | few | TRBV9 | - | CASSVGSMADYEQYF | TGTGCCAGCAGCGTAGGCTCGATGGCGGATTACGAGCAGTACTTC
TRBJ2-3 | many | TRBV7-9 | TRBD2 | CASSPRGLGSTDTQYF | TGTGCCAGCAGCCCCAGGGGACTAGGGAGCACAGATACGCAGTATTTT
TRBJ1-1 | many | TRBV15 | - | CATSRESGVNTEAFF | TGTGCCACCAGCAGAGAGTCAGGAGTGAACACTGAAGCTTTCTTT
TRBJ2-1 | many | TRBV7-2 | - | CASSLADLYNEQFF | TGTGCCAGCAGCTTAGCGGACCTTTACAATGAGCAGTTCTTC
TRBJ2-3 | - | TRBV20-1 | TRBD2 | CSAGASGMRDTQYF | TGCAGTGCTGGCGCTAGCGGGATGAGGGATACGCAGTATTTT
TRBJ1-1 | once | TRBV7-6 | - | CASSNTGAEAFF | TGTGCCAGCAGCAATACAGGAGCTGAAGCTTTCTTT
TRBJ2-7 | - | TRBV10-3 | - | CAISEPKLAGTGDEQYF | TGTGCCATCAGTGAGCCGAAGTTGGCGGGGACCGGGGACGAGCAGTACTTC
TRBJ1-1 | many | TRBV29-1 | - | CSVFPGNEAFF | TGCAGCGTCTTCCCGGGGAATGAAGCTTTCTTT
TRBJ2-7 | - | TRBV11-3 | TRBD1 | CASSRTGPVDEQYF | TGTGCCAGCAGCCGGACAGGCCCTGTTGACGAGCAGTACTTC
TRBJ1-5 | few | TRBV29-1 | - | CSVGSSPSNQPQHF | TGCAGCGTTGGGTCGTCGCCCAGCAATCAGCCCCAGCATTTT
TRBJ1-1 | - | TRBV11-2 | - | CASSLISEAFF | TGTGCCAGCAGCTTAATCTCTGAAGCTTTCTTT
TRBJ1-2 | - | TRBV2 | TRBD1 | CASRQGGENYGYTF | TGTGCCAGCAGACAGGGGGGTGAGAACTATGGCTACACCTTC
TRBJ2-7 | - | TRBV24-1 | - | CTTGSDSYEQYF | TGTACCACCGGCAGCGACTCCTACGAGCAGTACTTC
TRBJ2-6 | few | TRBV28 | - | CASTRSSGANVLTF | TGTGCCAGCACCAGAAGCTCTGGGGCCAACGTCCTGACTTTC
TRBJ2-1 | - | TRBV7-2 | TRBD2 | CASSPAGVVYNEQFF | TGTGCCAGCAGTCCCGCGGGAGTGGTCTACAATGAGCAGTTCTTC
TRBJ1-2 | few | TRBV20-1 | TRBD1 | CSASRGLGNYGYTF | TGCAGTGCTAGCAGGGGGTTGGGCAACTATGGCTACACCTTC
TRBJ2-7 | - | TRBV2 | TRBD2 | CAGRGRESGEQYF | TGTGCCGGGCGAGGGCGGGAGTCCGGCGAGCAGTACTTC
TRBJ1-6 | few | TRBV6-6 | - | CASSYGPSTVPYHNSPLHF | TGTGCCAGCAGTTACGGTCCCTCGACAGTACCGTACCATAATTCACCCCTCCACTTT
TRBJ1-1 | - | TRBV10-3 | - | CAISYDNPTSRGNAFF | TGTGCCATCAGTTATGACAATCCTACGAGCAGGGGAAATGCTTTCTTT
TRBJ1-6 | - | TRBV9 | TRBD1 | CASSVGGTGISPLHF | TGTGCCAGCAGCGTAGGGGGGACAGGGATATCACCCCTCCACTTT
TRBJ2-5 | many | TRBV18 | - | CASSLGGNQETQYF | TGTGCCAGCTCCCTCGGCGGAAACCAAGAGACCCAGTACTTC
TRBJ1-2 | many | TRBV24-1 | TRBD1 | CATSDPGTGGYGYTF | TGTGCCACCAGTGACCCTGGGACAGGGGGCTATGGCTACACCTTC
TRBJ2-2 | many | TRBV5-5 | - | CASSLAPNTGELFF | TGTGCCAGCAGCTTGGCTCCGAACACCGGGGAGCTGTTTTTT
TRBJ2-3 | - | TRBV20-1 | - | CSASWLDTQYF | TGCAGTGCTAGCTGGTTGGATACGCAGTATTTT